The clone carrying this T cell receptor (beta chain) has just one count. This entry belongs to a study of cytomegalovirus exposure and HLA in healthy donors. This CDR3 region has 14 residues. Trimming pared 1 base from V and 0 bases from J, leaving 8 bases between. In germline, CDR1 is SGHRS, CDR2 YFSETQ. The PCR had 60 Vbeta and 13 Jbeta primers. TCRdb's table, derived via immunoSEQ multiplex PCR, lists solely in-frame clones and lacks some. The data show about 200,000 clones, around 70% seen once. Input material: PBMCs. This chain links TRBV5-1 with TRBJ2-7; D call uncertain. The sequence came from a man aged 40-49 years in good health and CMV-seropositive. CDR3 bases: TGCGCCAGCAGCTTGATGGGCCTCTCCTACGAGCAGTACTTC. Encoded protein: CASSLMGLSYEQYF.